Listed below are T cell receptor beta chains from one sample, sequenced in a study of blood T cell repertoires in COVID-19. Only in-frame clones appear in the TCRdb table, and some are missing; sequencing was by immunoSEQ multiplex PCR. The sample carries around 140,000 clones, 75% to 90% recorded once. Sequencing was performed on peripheral blood. The receptors were sampled from a man aged 45-60 years with active or convalescent COVID-19. CDR3s include the opening cysteine and the closing phenylalanine or tryptophan. A D gene is named only where the DNA matches it firmly. Not all rows give a size; the values are once, few, many and, for expanded clones, a class.

clone size: .; J gene: TRBJ1-1; D gene: TRBD1; V gene: TRBV19; CDR3 DNA: TGTGCCAGTAGTATAGGACAGGGGCGGAACACTGAAGCTTTCTTT; CDR3 protein: CASSIGQGRNTEAFF
clone size: .; J gene: TRBJ1-5; D gene: .; V gene: TRBV25-1; CDR3 DNA: TGTGCCAGCAGTGACAACAGGGCCCCCCCTGGTCAGCCCCAGCATTTT; CDR3 protein: CASSDNRAPPGQPQHF
clone size: .; J gene: TRBJ1-2; D gene: TRBD1; V gene: TRBV5-4; CDR3 DNA: TGTGCCAGCAGCACAGGGGAGGTGTGGGGCTACACCTTC; CDR3 protein: CASSTGEVWGYTF
clone size: once; J gene: TRBJ2-1; D gene: TRBD2; V gene: TRBV28; CDR3 DNA: TGTGCCAGCAGTCCACGCAAAGGAGGGCGGGAGGGCCAATACAATGAGCAGTTCTTC; CDR3 protein: CASSPRKGGREGQYNEQFF
clone size: .; J gene: TRBJ1-5; D gene: .; V gene: TRBV2; CDR3 DNA: TGTGCCAGCAGTGATTCCCGGACAGACAATCAGCCCCAGCATTTT; CDR3 protein: CASSDSRTDNQPQHF
clone size: once; J gene: TRBJ1-1; D gene: .; V gene: TRBV19; CDR3 DNA: TGTGCCAGTAGTATGCGGCAGAGCAGTATGAACACTGAAGCTTTCTTT; CDR3 protein: CASSMRQSSMNTEAFF
clone size: .; J gene: TRBJ2-7; D gene: .; V gene: TRBV25-1; CDR3 DNA: TGTGCCACCACAGGGTGGTTAAACGAGCAGTACTTC; CDR3 protein: CATTGWLNEQYF
clone size: .; J gene: TRBJ2-5; D gene: .; V gene: TRBV6-6; CDR3 DNA: TGTGCCAGCAGTTTTTCGGCGGACTCGAAGACCCAGTACTTC; CDR3 protein: CASSFSADSKTQYF
clone size: .; J gene: TRBJ1-2; D gene: TRBD1; V gene: TRBV30; CDR3 DNA: TGTGCCTGGAGAGCCCCCGGGACAGGGGGCCAGGGCTACACCTTC; CDR3 protein: CAWRAPGTGGQGYTF
clone size: .; J gene: TRBJ1-1; D gene: TRBD1; V gene: TRBV19; CDR3 DNA: TGTGCCAGTAGAGAGACAGGGGCCATTGAAGCTTTCTTT; CDR3 protein: CASRETGAIEAFF
clone size: once; J gene: TRBJ1-4; D gene: TRBD1; V gene: TRBV5-5; CDR3 DNA: TGTGCCAGCAGCGTCTCCGGGACAGGGGGCGAAAAACTGTTTTTT; CDR3 protein: CASSVSGTGGEKLFF
clone size: .; J gene: TRBJ1-1; D gene: .; V gene: TRBV28; CDR3 DNA: TGTGCCAGCAGTTCCCCCGACAGGTTGAACACTGAAGCTTTCTTT; CDR3 protein: CASSSPDRLNTEAFF
clone size: .; J gene: TRBJ2-1; D gene: TRBD2; V gene: TRBV2; CDR3 DNA: TGTGCCAGCAGGTCCCCGGGGGGGGATGAGCAGTTCTTC; CDR3 protein: CASRSPGGDEQFF
clone size: once; J gene: TRBJ2-1; D gene: .; V gene: TRBV19; CDR3 DNA: TGTGCCAGTACCCCGAGCAGGGTTGATAGATTCAATGAGCAGTTCTTC; CDR3 protein: CASTPSRVDRFNEQFF
clone size: .; J gene: TRBJ2-7; D gene: TRBD2; V gene: TRBV13; CDR3 DNA: TGTGCCAGCAGCTATAGACTAGCGGCGGGCTACGAGCAGTACTTC; CDR3 protein: CASSYRLAAGYEQYF
clone size: .; J gene: TRBJ1-4; D gene: TRBD1; V gene: TRBV9; CDR3 DNA: TGTGCCAGCAGTGAGACAGGGAGGAGAGAAAAACTGTTTTTT; CDR3 protein: CASSETGRREKLFF
clone size: .; J gene: TRBJ2-3; D gene: .; V gene: TRBV5-6; CDR3 DNA: TGTGCCAGCAGCTGGAGACGGCCCCCCTATACGCAGTATTTT; CDR3 protein: CASSWRRPPYTQYF
clone size: .; J gene: TRBJ2-2; D gene: .; V gene: TRBV7-9; CDR3 DNA: TGTGCCAGCAGCTTACGGAACACCGGGGAGCTGTTTTTT; CDR3 protein: CASSLRNTGELFF
clone size: .; J gene: TRBJ1-5; D gene: TRBD1; V gene: TRBV2; CDR3 DNA: TGTGCCAGCAGTCGGGACAGGGCATATCAGCCCCAGCATTTT; CDR3 protein: CASSRDRAYQPQHF
clone size: once; J gene: TRBJ2-1; D gene: .; V gene: TRBV5-1; CDR3 DNA: TGCGCCAGCAGCTTGGCCGGTGGACAAGCCTACAATGAGCAGTTCTTC; CDR3 protein: CASSLAGGQAYNEQFF
clone size: .; J gene: TRBJ1-6; D gene: .; V gene: TRBV11-2; CDR3 DNA: TGTGCCAGCAGCTCGCGAAGTGGTTCACCCCTCCACTTT; CDR3 protein: CASSSRSGSPLHF
clone size: .; J gene: TRBJ2-7; D gene: TRBD1; V gene: TRBV19; CDR3 DNA: TGTGCCAGTAGTACAGGGGGCGCGGGTTCATACGAGCAGTACTTC; CDR3 protein: CASSTGGAGSYEQYF
clone size: .; J gene: TRBJ1-1; D gene: TRBD1; V gene: TRBV5-4; CDR3 DNA: TGTGCCAGCAGCGACTACAGGGGGTACACTGAAGCTTTCTTT; CDR3 protein: CASSDYRGYTEAFF